The clone carrying this T cell receptor beta chain was counted between two and nine times. Its antigen is unidentified. These data belong to a study of T cells after yellow fever vaccination. For the study at large: Researchers used SMART-Seq v4 Ultra Low Input to prepare fractions that had low cell numbers. Overall study findings and caveats: A faster peak, day 5 versus 15, was reached by the weaker secondary response. The booster saw the reappearance of most primary-vaccination clones (approximately 97% CD4, 70% to 90% CD8).

Trimming cost V 8 bases and J 3 bases; bases outside gene matches: 10. The CDR3 is made up of 16 amino acids. Germline-derived CDR1 and CDR2 are LGHNA and YNFKEQ. 5'RACE template switching generated TCR cDNA, adding a universal primer site and UMIs. TCRdb passed the 5' RACE reads through MiXCR, listing each CDR3 protein once. This sample has roughly 320,000 distinct CDR3 sequences, with approximately 12% found just once. The sample here was CD4+ T cells sorted from PBMCs, taken 45 days after the yellow fever booster vaccination. The sequence came from a man aged 18 to 29 who received the YFV17D yellow fever vaccine. The genes are TRBV4-2 and TRBJ2-2; 9 nucleotides match TRBD2. CDR3 sequence: CASHPIGTSYTGELFF. The CDR3 nucleotides read TGTGCCAGCCACCCAATTGGGACTAGCTACACCGGGGAGCTGTTTTTT.